These 20 T cell receptor beta chains were all obtained from the same sample, sequenced in a study of blood T cell repertoires in COVID-19 (dated by TCRdb to the early 2020s). The library was made by the immunoSEQ multiplex PCR assay. TCRdb provides this immuneACCESS table in a form limited to in-frame rearrangements. Some clones are lacking; in checked studies, under half of them reflect an unresolved V gene, and why the rest are absent is not known. The sample has 110,000 to 150,000 clones on record, over 75% of them singletons. The ten largest account for 1.5% to 2% of the sample. The sequencing sample was made of peripheral blood. The source is a man in his 70s with acute or convalescent COVID-19.

The chain joins TRBV3-1 (or the pseudogene TRBV3-2) to TRBJ1-3; D is perhaps TRBD1 (5 bases). The CDR3 extends over 15 amino acids. V lost 0 bases, J lost 4 bases, and 10 bases lay in between. CDR1 LGHDT and CDR2 YNNKEL come from the germline V gene (reference sequence). The CDR3 sequence is CASSQDWGVGNTIYF. CDR3 nucleotide sequence: TGTGCCAGCAGCCAAGATTGGGGGGTCGGAAACACCATATATTTT.

This rearrangement joins TRBV6-5 to TRBJ2-7; 8 bases agree with TRBD1. Germline values: CDR1 MNHEY, CDR2 SVGAGI. The ends lost 8 bases at V and 0 bases at J; junction bases unmatched: 6. The CDR3 totals 14 residues. DNA for the CDR3: TGTGCCAGCCGAGGACAGGGCAGCTCCTACGAGCAGTACTTC. It codes for CASRGQGSSYEQYF.

The genes are TRBV19 and TRBJ1-5; 8 bases fit TRBD1. CDR1 and CDR2 from the germline V gene are LNHDA and SQIVND (reference sequence). Trimming at V came to 6 bases and at J to 4 bases, leaving 8 bases not matched to a gene. The CDR3 spans 15 residues. Written as DNA, the CDR3 is TGTGCCAGTAGGAACAGGGGGAGCAGGAATCAGCCCCAGCATTTT. Amino acid sequence: CASRNRGSRNQPQHF.

The chain links TRBV28 to TRBJ1-4; maybe TRBD1 (5 bases). CDR1 and CDR2 from the germline V gene are MDHEN and SYDVKM. Trimming took off 5 bases at V and 5 bases at J, with 18 bases between the two ends. This CDR3 spans 16 amino acids. This CDR3 reads CASSPSPQGGNEKLFF. The CDR3 DNA reads TGTGCCAGCAGTCCCAGCCCGCAGGGAGGGAATGAAAAACTGTTTTTT.

This CDR3 reads CASSAFWRREGNEQFF. In DNA, the CDR3 is TGTGCCAGCAGCGCGTTTTGGAGGCGGGAGGGAAATGAGCAGTTCTTC. The chain uses TRBV11-3 and TRBJ2-1, with 9 bases identical to TRBD2. CDR1 SGHNT and CDR2 YENEEA come from the germline V gene. The CDR3 contains 16 residues. J lost 7 bases, V lost 5 bases, and 12 bases had no gene match.

The chain carries TRBV9 and TRBJ2-1, with D perhaps TRBD2 (7 bases). Trimming took 3 bases from V and 2 from J, leaving 15 bases between them. CDR1 and CDR2 (germline): SGDLS, YYNGEE. The CDR3 contains 16 residues. The CDR3 spells CASSATGRVAYNEQFF. The CDR3, as DNA: TGTGCCAGCAGCGCCACAGGGAGGGTGGCCTACAATGAGCAGTTCTTC.

The chain recombines TRBV5-1 with TRBJ2-3; D remains ambiguous. CDR1 and CDR2 (germline): SGHRS, YFSETQ. V was shortened by 0 bases and J by 7 bases, with 9 bases between the two germline ends. The length of the CDR3 is 13 residues. This chain's CDR3 is CASSLATENTQYF. CDR3 coding DNA: TGCGCCAGCAGCTTGGCGACGGAGAATACGCAGTATTTT.

This sequence joins TRBV5-1 and TRBJ1-4, with 7 nucleotides matching TRBD1. V was pared by 3 bases and J by 1 base, with 3 bases of the junction left unmatched. CDR1 SGHRS and CDR2 YFSETQ come from the germline V gene. The CDR3 contains 15 residues. This CDR3 is CASSSTGQTNEKLFF. The DNA for the CDR3 is TGCGCCAGCAGCTCGACAGGGCAAACTAATGAAAAACTGTTTTTT. The variable domain in full, with the rest retrieved from reference TRBV5-1 and TRBJ1-4, is KAGVTQTPRYLIKTRGQQVTLSCSPISGHRSVSWYQQTPGQGLQFLFEYFSETQRNKGNFPGRFSGRQFSNSRSEMNVSTLELGDSALYLCASSSTGQTNEKLFFGSGTQLSVL.

V and J are TRBV18 and TRBJ2-7; 10 bases agree with TRBD2. The CDR3 is 16 residues long. V trimming: 3 bases; J trimming: 2 bases; junction bases outside the gene matches: 7. CDR1 and CDR2 from the germline V gene are KGHSH and LQKENI. The CDR3 region has the DNA TGTGCCAGCTCACCGCTAGCGGGGGATTCGGCCTACGAGCAGTACTTC. Protein: CASSPLAGDSAYEQYF.

This rearrangement joins TRBV5-1 to TRBJ1-1; no clear D gene. From germline, CDR1 is SGHRS and CDR2 YFSETQ. This CDR3 region has 15 residues. The ends were cut back, 0 bases at V and 1 base at J, with 10 bases in the middle. CDR3 region: CASSLAVQSNTEAFF. The DNA for the CDR3 is TGCGCCAGCAGCTTGGCCGTGCAGTCGAACACTGAAGCTTTCTTT.

The V call is TRBV6-4, the J call TRBJ2-7, with 9 bases that match TRBD2. The trim removed 7 bases at V and 3 bases at J, leaving 7 bases unmatched. The CDR3 length is 14 residues. Per the germline V gene, CDR1 is MRHNA and CDR2 is SNTAGT. CDR3 amino acids: CASTRLAELYEQYF. The DNA of the CDR3 is TGTGCCAGCACCCGACTAGCGGAGCTCTACGAGCAGTACTTC.

The count of this clone is one. CDR3 region: CASGDREVYGYTF. The CDR3 DNA reads as TGTGCCAGCGGAGACAGGGAAGTCTATGGCTACACCTTC. The chain combines TRBV2 with TRBJ1-2; TRBD1 matches 7 bases. The CDR3 loop spans 13 amino acids. CDR1 SNHLY and CDR2 FYNNEI come from the germline V gene. V was pared by 8 bases and J by 4 bases, with 7 bases of the junction left unmatched.

This chain links TRBV7-8 with TRBJ1-3; possible D gene TRBD1, 6 bases. CDR3 length: 15 residues. Looked up from germline, CDR1 is SGHVS and CDR2 is FQNEAQ. V was trimmed by 1 base and J by 1 base, leaving 8 bases between them. The CDR3 region has the DNA TGTGCCAGCAGCTTAGGCCAGGGGTCTGGAAACACCATATATTTT. Protein product: CASSLGQGSGNTIYF.

The CDR3 coding sequence is TGTGCCAGCAGTTTGGCTGGGGCGGGAGAAGGGTACGAGCAGTACTTC. Translation: CASSLAGAGEGYEQYF. The J gene is TRBJ2-7, the V gene TRBV28; 7 bases are shared with TRBD2. The trim removed 3 bases at V and 4 bases at J, leaving 12 bases unmatched. CDR1 is MDHEN and CDR2 is SYDVKM in the germline V gene. The CDR3 consists of 16 residues.

The chain employs TRBV11-3 and TRBJ2-5, with 8 bases aligning to TRBD2. CDR1 and CDR2 (germline): SGHNT, YENEEA. V lost 5 bases, J lost 7 bases, and 6 bases stayed unmatched. The CDR3 loop spans 13 amino acids. The CDR3 DNA reads TGTGCCAGCAGCGCCGGACTAGCCGGGACCCAGTACTTC. Protein: CASSAGLAGTQYF.

This clone was counted a single time. The chain has TRBV7-2 and TRBJ1-6; weak D call: TRBD1 (6 bases). Trimming cost V 0 bases and J 7 bases, with 10 bases left between them. Germline CDR1 is SGHTA and CDR2 is FQGNSA. The CDR3 runs 15 residues. The CDR3 is CASSLAGAGNSPLHF. CDR3 DNA sequence: TGTGCCAGCAGCTTAGCGGGGGCAGGGAATTCACCCCTCCACTTT.

The chain couples TRBV5-1 to TRBJ1-3; 9 nucleotides match TRBD1. The CDR3 consists of 17 residues. CDR1 and CDR2 from the germline V gene are SGHRS and YFSETQ. Trimming cost V 1 base and J 3 bases; bases outside gene matches: 8. The CDR3 sequence is CASSLSPNRGHGNTIYF. DNA for the CDR3: TGCGCCAGCAGCTTGTCCCCAAACAGGGGGCATGGAAACACCATATATTTT. The complete variable domain, with remaining parts taken from reference TRBV5-1 and TRBJ1-3, reads KAGVTQTPRYLIKTRGQQVTLSCSPISGHRSVSWYQQTPGQGLQFLFEYFSETQRNKGNFPGRFSGRQFSNSRSEMNVSTLELGDSALYLCASSLSPNRGHGNTIYFGEGSWLTVV.

This chain uses TRBV29-1 with TRBJ1-2, with 7 positions matching TRBD1. V lost 2 bases to trimming and J lost 6 bases; unmatched junction nucleotides: 9. The CDR3 is 14 residues long. In germline, CDR1 is SQVTM, CDR2 ANQGSEA. The CDR3 here is CSVERQGDENGYTF. CDR3 nucleotide sequence: TGCAGCGTTGAACGACAGGGTGACGAAAATGGCTACACCTTC.

J is TRBJ2-3 and V is TRBV6-6; 10 bases are a match to TRBD2. The CDR3 length is 16 residues. V trimming: 0 bases; J trimming: 4 bases; junction bases outside the gene matches: 4. The germline CDR1 and CDR2 sequences are MNHNY and SVGAGI (reference sequence). The CDR3, as DNA: TGTGCCAGCAGTTACTCTGGACTAGCGGATGCAGATACGCAGTATTTT. It codes for CASSYSGLADADTQYF.

J is TRBJ2-4 and V is TRBV6-6, with TRBD1 identical over 8 bases. Germline V CDR1 and CDR2: MNHNY, SVGAGI (reference sequence). With 9 bases clipped from V and 6 bases from J, the junction kept 10 bases outside the gene matches. This CDR3 spans 14 amino acids. CDR3 nucleotide sequence: TGTGCCAGTTCGGACAGGGTGGGAATAAACATTCAGTACTTC. The encoded protein is CASSDRVGINIQYF.